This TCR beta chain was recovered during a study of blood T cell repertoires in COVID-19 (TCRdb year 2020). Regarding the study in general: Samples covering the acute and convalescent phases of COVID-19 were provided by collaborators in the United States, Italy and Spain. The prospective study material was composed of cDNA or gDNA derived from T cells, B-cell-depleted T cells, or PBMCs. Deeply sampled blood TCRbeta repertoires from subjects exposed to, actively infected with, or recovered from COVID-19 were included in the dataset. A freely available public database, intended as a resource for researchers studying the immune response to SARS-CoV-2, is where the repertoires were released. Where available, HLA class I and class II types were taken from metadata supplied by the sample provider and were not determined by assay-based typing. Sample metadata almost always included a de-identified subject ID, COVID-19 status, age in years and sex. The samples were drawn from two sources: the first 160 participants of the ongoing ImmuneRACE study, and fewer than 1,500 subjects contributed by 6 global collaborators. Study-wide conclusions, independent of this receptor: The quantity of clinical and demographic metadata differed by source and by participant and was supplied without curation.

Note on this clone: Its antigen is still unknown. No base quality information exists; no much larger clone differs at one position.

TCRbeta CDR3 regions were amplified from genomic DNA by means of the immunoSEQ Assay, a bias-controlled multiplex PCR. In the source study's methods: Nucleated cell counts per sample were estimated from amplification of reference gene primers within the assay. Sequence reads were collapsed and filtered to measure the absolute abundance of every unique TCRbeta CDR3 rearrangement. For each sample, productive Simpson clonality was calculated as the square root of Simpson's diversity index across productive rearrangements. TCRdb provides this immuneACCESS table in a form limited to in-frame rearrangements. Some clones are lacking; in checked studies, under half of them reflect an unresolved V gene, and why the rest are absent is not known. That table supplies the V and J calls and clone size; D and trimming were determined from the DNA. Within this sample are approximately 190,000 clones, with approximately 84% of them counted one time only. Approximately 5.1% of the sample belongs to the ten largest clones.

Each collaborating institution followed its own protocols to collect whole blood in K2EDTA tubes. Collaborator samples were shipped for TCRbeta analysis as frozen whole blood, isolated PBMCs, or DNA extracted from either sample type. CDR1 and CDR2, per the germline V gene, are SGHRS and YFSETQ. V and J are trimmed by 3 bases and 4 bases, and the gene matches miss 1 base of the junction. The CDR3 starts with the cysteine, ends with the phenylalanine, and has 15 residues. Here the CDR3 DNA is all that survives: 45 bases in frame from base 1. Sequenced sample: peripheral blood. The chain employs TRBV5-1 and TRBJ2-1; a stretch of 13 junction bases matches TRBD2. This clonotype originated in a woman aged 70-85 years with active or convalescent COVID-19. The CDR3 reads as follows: CASSSGLAGYNEQFF. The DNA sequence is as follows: TGCGCCAGCAGCTCGGGACTAGCGGGATACAATGAGCAGTTCTTC.